Listed below are T cell receptor beta chains from one sample, sequenced in a study of T cells after yellow fever vaccination. TCRdb fed the 5' RACE reads into MiXCR, producing one record per CDR3 protein. The top ten clones hold over 12% of a sample with about 360,000 distinct CDR3 sequences, around 6.5% of them seen once. Sequencing used PBMCs, obtained 5 days after the yellow fever booster vaccination. Receptor source: a man aged 25 to 45 who received the YFV17D yellow fever vaccine. The CDR3 runs from the conserved cysteine through the conserved F or W. The D gene is left open where the match is weak. Where a row states a size, it is once, few, many or the class of an expanded clone; other rows omit it.

V	D	size	J	CDR3	DNA
TRBV3-1	TRBD2	many	TRBJ2-7	CASSAPGGYEQYF	TGTGCCAGCAGCGCCCCGGGGGGGTACGAGCAGTACTTC
TRBV9	.	few	TRBJ2-7	CASSVSGDRNYEQYF	TGTGCCAGCAGCGTAAGCGGCGATAGAAACTACGAGCAGTACTTC
TRBV7-3	.	many	TRBJ2-3	CASSLLGSDTQYF	TGTGCCAGCAGCTTACTAGGATCGGATACGCAGTATTTT
TRBV29-1	.	.	TRBJ2-7	CSVAGNRYEQYF	TGCAGCGTTGCAGGGAATCGCTACGAGCAGTACTTC
TRBV9	TRBD1	few	TRBJ2-1	CASSPQVRGQDEQFF	TGTGCCAGCAGCCCCCAGGTGAGGGGGCAGGATGAGCAGTTCTTC
TRBV27	TRBD1	few	TRBJ2-7	CASRLRQGLLYEQYF	TGTGCCAGCAGGTTACGACAGGGTCTCCTTTACGAGCAGTACTTC
TRBV5-1	.	few	TRBJ2-2	CATSLGGNTGELFF	TGCGCCACTTCCCTCGGGGGGAACACCGGGGAGCTGTTTTTT
TRBV20-1	.	many	TRBJ2-1	CSALQRVISSGDEQFF	TGCAGTGCCCTCCAGCGGGTTATATCCTCTGGGGATGAGCAGTTCTTC
TRBV7-2	.	few	TRBJ2-2	CASSMGRSTGELFF	TGTGCCAGCAGCATGGGCCGCAGCACCGGGGAGCTGTTTTTT
TRBV5-6	.	many	TRBJ2-5	CASSLGLGGGETQYF	TGTGCCAGCAGCTTGGGGCTGGGAGGGGGAGAGACCCAGTACTTC
TRBV28	TRBD2	many	TRBJ2-1	CASRGLEGGWSYNEQFF	TGTGCCAGCAGGGGTTTGGAGGGAGGGTGGTCCTACAATGAGCAGTTCTTC
TRBV9	.	few	TRBJ2-5	CASSVAGRGSAQYF	TGTGCCAGCAGCGTAGCCGGGAGAGGGAGTGCCCAGTACTTC
TRBV28	TRBD2	many	TRBJ2-5	CASSFGLGGRETQYF	TGTGCCAGCAGTTTTGGACTAGGTGGTCGAGAGACCCAGTACTTC
TRBV24-1	.	many	TRBJ2-1	CATSGPYPNEQFF	TGTGCCACCAGTGGGCCGTATCCTAATGAGCAGTTCTTC
TRBV11-1	TRBD2	.	TRBJ2-1	CAISLIRRTRFMNEQFF	TGTGCCATCAGCTTAATCAGAAGGACTAGGTTTATGAATGAGCAGTTCTTC
TRBV6-1	TRBD1	many	TRBJ1-2	CASRTTWTGSYGYTF	TGTGCCAGCAGAACTACTTGGACAGGGTCCTATGGCTACACCTTC
TRBV4-3	TRBD1	many	TRBJ1-6	CASRQGQGNSPLHF	TGCGCCAGCAGACAGGGACAGGGGAATTCACCCCTCCACTTT
TRBV11-2	.	many	TRBJ2-3	CASSLEGNTQYF	TGTGCCAGCAGCTTAGAGGGGAATACGCAGTATTTT
TRBV7-2	TRBD2	.	TRBJ2-7	CASSFAGLAGENPYF	TGTGCCAGCAGCTTCGCGGGACTAGCGGGAGAAAATCCGTACTTC
TRBV7-6	.	.	TRBJ2-2	CASSQEAAGELFF	TGTGCCAGCAGCCAAGAAGCCGCCGGGGAGCTGTTTTTT
TRBV6-1	.	.	TRBJ1-2	CASSLTDQIPYGYTF	TGTGCCAGCAGCCTTACGGACCAAATTCCCTATGGCTACACCTTC
TRBV5-1	.	many	TRBJ2-3	CASQKVGSGAPDTQYF	TGCGCCAGCCAAAAGGTGGGATCGGGAGCGCCAGATACGCAGTATTTT
TRBV20-1	TRBD2	many	TRBJ2-1	CSAGTSGKYNEQFF	TGCAGTGCTGGGACTAGCGGGAAATACAATGAGCAGTTCTTC
TRBV11-2	.	many	TRBJ2-1	CASSLGGTPGEQFF	TGTGCCAGCAGCTTGGGTGGGACCCCGGGTGAGCAGTTCTTC
TRBV7-2	TRBD2	few	TRBJ2-3	CASSPLAEGREDTQYF	TGTGCCAGCAGCCCACTAGCGGAGGGAAGGGAAGATACGCAGTATTTT
TRBV20-1	TRBD1	few	TRBJ2-7	CSAPSGQGFLEQYF	TGCAGTGCGCCGTCGGGACAGGGGTTTCTCGAGCAGTACTTC
TRBV10-2	.	.	TRBJ2-7	CASSEWDGKAYEQYF	TGCGCCAGCAGTGAGTGGGACGGGAAGGCATACGAGCAGTACTTC
TRBV5-1	.	few	TRBJ1-4	CASSFTGAATNEKLFF	TGCGCCAGCAGCTTCACAGGAGCTGCAACTAATGAAAAACTGTTTTTT
TRBV12-3/TRBV12-4	TRBD2	.	TRBJ2-2	CAFCFKRESGWDTGELFF	TGTGCCTTCTGTTTCAAGCGGGAGAGCGGGTGGGACACCGGGGAGCTGTTTTTT
TRBV4-3	.	many	TRBJ2-1	CASSQGSSAVNEQFF	TGCGCCAGCAGCCAAGGGTCTAGCGCGGTCAATGAGCAGTTCTTC
TRBV3-1	.	many	TRBJ2-5	CASSQRGQETQYF	TGTGCCAGCAGCCAGAGAGGACAAGAGACCCAGTACTTC
TRBV7-2	.	many	TRBJ2-1	CASSFRDSGLFF	TGTGCCAGCAGCTTCCGGGACTCGGGGCTATTCTTC
TRBV2	TRBD2	many	TRBJ2-1	CASSEALAGLAGVEQFF	TGTGCCAGCAGTGAAGCGTTAGCGGGACTAGCGGGAGTTGAGCAGTTCTTC
TRBV10-1	.	many	TRBJ2-7	CASSSGGDLDEQYF	TGCGCCAGCAGTTCAGGGGGGGACCTGGACGAGCAGTACTTC
TRBV4-2	.	few	TRBJ2-7	CASSPSTVEGQYF	TGTGCCAGCAGCCCGTCGACCGTAGAGGGGCAGTACTTC
TRBV19	TRBD1	.	TRBJ2-7	CASSTPGQGAYEQYF	TGTGCCAGTAGTACCCCGGGACAGGGGGCTTACGAGCAGTACTTC
TRBV5-1	.	many	TRBJ2-7	CASSLPSADYEQYF	TGCGCCAGCAGCTTGCCCTCCGCGGACTACGAGCAGTACTTC
TRBV20-1	.	few	TRBJ2-6	CSASRGANVLTF	TGCAGTGCTAGCCGAGGGGCCAACGTCCTGACTTTC
TRBV14	.	.	TRBJ2-7	CASSQGVYDEQYF	TGTGCCAGCAGCCAAGGAGTGTATGACGAGCAGTACTTC
TRBV5-1	.	many	TRBJ2-7	CASSLAAPSYEQYF	TGCGCCAGCAGCTTGGCCGCACCCTCCTACGAGCAGTACTTC
TRBV3-1	.	few	TRBJ2-2	CASSQGLGQQNTGELFF	TGTGCCAGCAGCCAAGGTCTAGGGCAGCAGAACACCGGGGAGCTGTTTTTT
TRBV14	.	.	TRBJ2-3	CASSQVGGPNTDTQYF	TGTGCCAGCAGCCAAGTTGGAGGGCCTAACACAGATACGCAGTATTTT
TRBV29-1	TRBD2	few	TRBJ2-5	CSALISGRAVTQYF	TGCAGCGCATTGATTAGCGGGAGGGCCGTGACCCAGTACTTC
TRBV5-5	.	many	TRBJ2-2	CASSLSGTTTGELFF	TGTGCCAGCAGCTTGTCTGGGACCACCACCGGGGAGCTGTTTTTT
TRBV7-2	.	few	TRBJ2-7	CASSFRSRAVGSYEQYF	TGTGCCAGCAGCTTTAGGAGTAGGGCAGTTGGCTCCTACGAGCAGTACTTC
TRBV20-1	.	few	TRBJ2-1	CSARVRALDEQFF	TGCAGTGCTAGAGTACGCGCTTTGGATGAGCAGTTCTTC
TRBV5-4	TRBD2	.	TRBJ2-1	CASSLADGGVSEQFF	TGTGCCAGCAGCTTGGCCGACGGGGGGGTCAGTGAGCAGTTCTTC